The clone carrying this T cell receptor beta chain appeared a few times. Germline loops: CDR1 MNHEY, CDR2 SVGAGI. The CDR3 contains 17 residues. After removal of 7 bases from V and 3 bases from J, the junction contained 9 bases not matched to a gene. Via MiXCR, TCRdb re-called the RT-PCR reads, giving one row per CDR3 protein. The data contain more than 550,000 distinct CDR3 sequences, 14% of them singletons. The sample was memory CD4+ T cells from blood. The V call is TRBV6-5, the J call TRBJ2-2; 12 nucleotides agree with TRBD2. The receptor comes from a female donor in good health, serving as a healthy control. The CDR3 DNA sequence: TGTGCCAGCACCATGACTAGCGGGAGCGCGTACACCGGGGAGCTGTTTTTT. This sequence encodes CASTMTSGSAYTGELFF.